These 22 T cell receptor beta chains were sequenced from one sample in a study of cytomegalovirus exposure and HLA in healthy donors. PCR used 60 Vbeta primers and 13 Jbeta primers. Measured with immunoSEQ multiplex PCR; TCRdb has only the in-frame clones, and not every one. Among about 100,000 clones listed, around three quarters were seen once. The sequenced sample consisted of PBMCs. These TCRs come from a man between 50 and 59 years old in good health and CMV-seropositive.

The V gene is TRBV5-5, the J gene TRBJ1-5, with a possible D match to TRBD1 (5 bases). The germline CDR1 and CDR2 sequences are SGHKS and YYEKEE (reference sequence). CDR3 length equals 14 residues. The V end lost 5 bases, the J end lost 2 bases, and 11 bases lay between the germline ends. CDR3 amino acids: CASSSGGGNQPQHF. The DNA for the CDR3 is TGTGCCAGCAGTTCCGGAGGGGGCAATCAGCCCCAGCATTTT.

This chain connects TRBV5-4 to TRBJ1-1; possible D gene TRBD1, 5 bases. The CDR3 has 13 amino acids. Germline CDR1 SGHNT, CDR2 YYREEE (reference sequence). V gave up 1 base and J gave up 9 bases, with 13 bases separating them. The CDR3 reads CASSLRGVRQAFF. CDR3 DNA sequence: TGTGCCAGCAGCTTGCGGGGGGTCAGGCAAGCTTTCTTT.

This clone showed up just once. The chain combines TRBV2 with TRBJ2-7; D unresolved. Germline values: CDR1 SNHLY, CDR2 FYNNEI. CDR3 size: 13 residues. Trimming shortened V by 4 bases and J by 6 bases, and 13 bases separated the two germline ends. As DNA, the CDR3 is TGTGCCAGCAGTGGTACAGTTGATGGCGAGCAGTACTTC. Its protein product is CASSGTVDGEQYF.

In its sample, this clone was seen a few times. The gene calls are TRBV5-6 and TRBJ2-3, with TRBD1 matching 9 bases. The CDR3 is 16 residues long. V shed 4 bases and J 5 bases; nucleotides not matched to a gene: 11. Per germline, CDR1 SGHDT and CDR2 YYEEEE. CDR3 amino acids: CASSRGTGSSQDTQYF. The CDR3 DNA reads TGTGCCAGCAGCCGTGGGACAGGGTCATCCCAAGATACGCAGTATTTT.

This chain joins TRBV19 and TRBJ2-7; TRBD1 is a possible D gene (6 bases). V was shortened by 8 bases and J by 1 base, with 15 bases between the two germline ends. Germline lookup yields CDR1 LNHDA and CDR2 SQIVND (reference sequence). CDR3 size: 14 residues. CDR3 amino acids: CASSLQGPSYEQYF. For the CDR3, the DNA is TGTGCCAGTTCATTACAGGGTCCTTCCTACGAGCAGTACTTC.

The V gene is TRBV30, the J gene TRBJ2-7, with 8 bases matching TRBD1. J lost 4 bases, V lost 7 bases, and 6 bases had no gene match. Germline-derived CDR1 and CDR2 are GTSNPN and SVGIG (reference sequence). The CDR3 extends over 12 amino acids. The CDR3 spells CASDRGKYEQYF. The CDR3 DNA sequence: TGTGCCTCCGACAGGGGCAAGTACGAGCAGTACTTC. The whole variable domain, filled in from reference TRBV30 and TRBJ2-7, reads SQTIHQWPATLVQPVGSPLSLECTVEGTSNPNLYWYRQAAGRGLQLLFYSVGIGQISSEVPQNLSASRPQDRQFILSSKKLLLSDSGFYLCASDRGKYEQYFGPGTRLTVT.

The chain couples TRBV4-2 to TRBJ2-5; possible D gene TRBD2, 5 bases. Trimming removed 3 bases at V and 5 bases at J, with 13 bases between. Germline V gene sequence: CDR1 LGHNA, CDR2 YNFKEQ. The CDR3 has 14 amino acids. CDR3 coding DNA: TGTGCCAGCAGCCACAGCGGTCGCTGGGAGACCCAGTACTTC. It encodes CASSHSGRWETQYF.

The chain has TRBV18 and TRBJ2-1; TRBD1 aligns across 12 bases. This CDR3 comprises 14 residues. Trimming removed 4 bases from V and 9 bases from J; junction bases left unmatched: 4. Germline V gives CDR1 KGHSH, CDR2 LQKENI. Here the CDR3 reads CASSRGTGGGEQFF. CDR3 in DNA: TGTGCCAGCTCACGAGGGACAGGGGGCGGTGAGCAGTTCTTC.

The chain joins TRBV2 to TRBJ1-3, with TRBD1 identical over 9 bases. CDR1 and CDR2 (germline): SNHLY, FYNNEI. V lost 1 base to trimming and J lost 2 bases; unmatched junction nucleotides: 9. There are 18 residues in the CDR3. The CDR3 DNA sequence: TGTGCCAGCAGTGAAGGTGGGGACAGGGTATTTGCTGGAAACACCATATATTTT. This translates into CASSEGGDRVFAGNTIYF.

CDR3 DNA: TGTGCCAGTAGTATCTCGTTACAGGGGAGGTCACCCCTCCACTTT. Protein: CASSISLQGRSPLHF. The rearrangement links TRBV19 to TRBJ1-6; 7 bases fit TRBD1. The length of the CDR3 is 15 residues. Germline CDR1 reads LNHDA; CDR2 reads SQIVND (reference sequence). J lost 10 bases, V lost 3 bases, and 9 bases had no gene match. Supplemented by reference TRBV19 and TRBJ1-6, the full variable domain reads DGGITQSPKYLFRKEGQNVTLSCEQNLNHDAMYWYRQDPGQGLRLIYYSQIVNDFQKGDIAEGYSVSREKKESFPLTVTSAQKNPTAFYLCASSISLQGRSPLHFGNGTRLTVT.

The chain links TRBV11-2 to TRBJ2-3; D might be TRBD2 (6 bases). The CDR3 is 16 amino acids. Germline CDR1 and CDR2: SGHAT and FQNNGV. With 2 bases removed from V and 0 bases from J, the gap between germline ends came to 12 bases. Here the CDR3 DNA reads TGTGCCAGCAGCTTAATGGCGGGAACTAGCACAGATACGCAGTATTTT. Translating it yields CASSLMAGTSTDTQYF.

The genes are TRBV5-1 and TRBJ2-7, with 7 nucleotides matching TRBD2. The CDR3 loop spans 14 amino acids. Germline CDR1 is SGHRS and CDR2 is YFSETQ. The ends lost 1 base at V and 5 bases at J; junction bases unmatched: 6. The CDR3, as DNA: TGCGCCAGCAGCTTGTTCGGGGGAGGGAACGAGCAGTACTTC. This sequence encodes CASSLFGGGNEQYF.

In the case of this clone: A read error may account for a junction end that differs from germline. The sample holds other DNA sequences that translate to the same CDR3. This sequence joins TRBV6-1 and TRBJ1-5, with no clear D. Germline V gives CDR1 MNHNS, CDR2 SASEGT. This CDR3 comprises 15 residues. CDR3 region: CASSEGPSFNQPQHF. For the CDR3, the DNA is TGTGCCAGCAGCGAAGGTCCCTCTTTTAATCAGCCCCAGCATTTT.

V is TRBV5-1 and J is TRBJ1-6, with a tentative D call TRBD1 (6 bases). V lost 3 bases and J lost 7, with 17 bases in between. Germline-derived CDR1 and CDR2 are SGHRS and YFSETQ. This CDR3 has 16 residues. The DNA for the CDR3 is TGCGCCAGCAGCTACGAGGGGGACGGAAGAAATTCACCCCTCCACTTT. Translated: CASSYEGDGRNSPLHF.

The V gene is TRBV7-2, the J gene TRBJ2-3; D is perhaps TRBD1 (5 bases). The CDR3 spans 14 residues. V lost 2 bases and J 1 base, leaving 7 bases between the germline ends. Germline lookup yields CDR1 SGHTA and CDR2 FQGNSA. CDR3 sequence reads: CASSLSRGTDTQYF. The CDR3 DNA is TGTGCCAGCAGCTTAAGCAGGGGCACAGATACGCAGTATTTT.

The CDR3 DNA follows: TGCGCCAGCAGCTTGGCCGGGGACAGAGATGGCTACACCTTC. Translated, it gives CASSLAGDRDGYTF. The J gene is TRBJ1-2, the V gene TRBV5-1, with 7 bases matching TRBD1. The CDR3 runs to 14 residues. Germline loops: CDR1 SGHRS, CDR2 YFSETQ. The junction had 5 bases not matched to a gene; V was cut back by 0 bases and J by 6 bases.

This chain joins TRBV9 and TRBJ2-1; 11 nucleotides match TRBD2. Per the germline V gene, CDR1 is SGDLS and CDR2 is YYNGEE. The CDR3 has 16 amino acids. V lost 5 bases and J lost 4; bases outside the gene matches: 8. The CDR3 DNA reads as TGTGCCAGCAGTAGGTCGGGACTAGCGGAGTACAATGAGCAGTTCTTC. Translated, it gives CASSRSGLAEYNEQFF.

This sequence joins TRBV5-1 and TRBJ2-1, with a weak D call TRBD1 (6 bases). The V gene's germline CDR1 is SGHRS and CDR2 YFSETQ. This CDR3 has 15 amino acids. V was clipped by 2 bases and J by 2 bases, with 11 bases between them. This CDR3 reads CASSFLQGAYNEQFF. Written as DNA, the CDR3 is TGCGCCAGCAGCTTCTTACAGGGAGCCTACAATGAGCAGTTCTTC.

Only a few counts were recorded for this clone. CDR3 residues: CASRAGDRIGELFF. DNA for the CDR3: TGTGCCAGCAGGGCAGGGGATCGGATCGGGGAGCTGTTTTTT. The rearrangement uses TRBV6-1 and TRBJ2-2, with D possibly being TRBD1 (6 bases). The CDR3 contains 14 residues. Germline V gives CDR1 MNHNS, CDR2 SASEGT. V was trimmed by 6 bases and J by 7 bases, leaving 15 bases between them.

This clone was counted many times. The CDR3 DNA follows: TGCGCCAGCAGCGTTACAGGGGCTGACACTGAAGCTTTCTTT. Amino acids: CASSVTGADTEAFF. The rearrangement links TRBV5-1 to TRBJ1-1; TRBD1 aligns across 7 bases. The CDR3 spans 14 residues. Germline lookup yields CDR1 SGHRS and CDR2 YFSETQ. Germline trimming cut 4 bases from V and 3 bases from J; bases unmatched to any gene: 6.

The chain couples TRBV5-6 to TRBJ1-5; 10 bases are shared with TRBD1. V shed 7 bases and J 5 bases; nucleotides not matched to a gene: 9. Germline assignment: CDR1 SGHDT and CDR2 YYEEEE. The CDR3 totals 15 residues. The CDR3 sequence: CASGTDRGRDQPQHF. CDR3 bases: TGTGCCAGCGGAACCGACAGGGGGCGCGATCAGCCCCAGCATTTT. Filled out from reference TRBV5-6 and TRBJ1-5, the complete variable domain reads DAGVTQSPTHLIKTRGQQVTLRCSPKSGHDTVSWYQQALGQGPQFIFQYYEEEERQRGNFPDRFSGHQFPNYSSELNVNALLLGDSALYLCASGTDRGRDQPQHFGDGTRLSIL.

CDR3 nucleotide sequence: TGCGCCAGCAGCTTGCGTATACAGGGGCACGAGCAGTACTTC. Translation gives CASSLRIQGHEQYF. The gene calls are TRBV4-1 and TRBJ2-7, with 7 bases lining up with TRBD1. Germline V gene lookup returns CDR1 MGHRA and CDR2 YSYEKL. The CDR3 spans 14 residues. Losses at the gene ends were 5 bases for V and 5 bases for J; bases not matched to a gene: 9.